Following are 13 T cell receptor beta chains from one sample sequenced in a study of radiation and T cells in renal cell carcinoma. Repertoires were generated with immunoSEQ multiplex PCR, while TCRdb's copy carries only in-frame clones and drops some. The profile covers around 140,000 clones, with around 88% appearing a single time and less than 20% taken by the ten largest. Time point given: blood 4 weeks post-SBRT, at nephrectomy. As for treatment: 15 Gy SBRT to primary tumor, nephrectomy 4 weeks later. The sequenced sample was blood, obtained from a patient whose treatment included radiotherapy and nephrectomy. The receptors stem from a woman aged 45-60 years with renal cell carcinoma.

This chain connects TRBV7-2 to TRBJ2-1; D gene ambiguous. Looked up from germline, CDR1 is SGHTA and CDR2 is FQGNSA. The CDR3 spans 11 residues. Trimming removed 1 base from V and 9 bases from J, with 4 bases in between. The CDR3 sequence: CASSLDSEQFF. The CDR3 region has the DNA TGTGCCAGCAGCTTAGATTCTGAGCAGTTCTTC. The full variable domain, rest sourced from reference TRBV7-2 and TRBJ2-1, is GAGVSQSPSNKVTEKGKDVELRCDPISGHTALYWYRQSLGQGLEFLIYFQGNSAPDKSGLPSDRFSAERTGGSVSTLTIQRTQQEDSAVYLCASSLDSEQFFGPGTRLTVL.

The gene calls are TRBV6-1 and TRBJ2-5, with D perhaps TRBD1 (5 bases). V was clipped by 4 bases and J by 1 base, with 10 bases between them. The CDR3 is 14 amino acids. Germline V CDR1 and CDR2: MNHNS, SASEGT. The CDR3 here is CASSAKDIQETQYF. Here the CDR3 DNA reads TGTGCCAGCAGTGCTAAGGACATCCAAGAGACCCAGTACTTC.

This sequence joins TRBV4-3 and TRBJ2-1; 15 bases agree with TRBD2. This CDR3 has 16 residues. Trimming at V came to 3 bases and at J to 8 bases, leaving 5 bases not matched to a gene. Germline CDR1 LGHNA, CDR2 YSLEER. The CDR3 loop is CASSQAGLAGGDEQFF. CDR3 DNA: TGCGCCAGCAGCCAGGCAGGACTAGCGGGGGGGGATGAGCAGTTCTTC.

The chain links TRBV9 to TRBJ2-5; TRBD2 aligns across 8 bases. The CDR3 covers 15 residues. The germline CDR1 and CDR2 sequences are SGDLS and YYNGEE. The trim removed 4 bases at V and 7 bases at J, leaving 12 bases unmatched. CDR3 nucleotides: TGTGCCAGCAGCTCCGGGACTAGTACTGTCGTGACCCAGTACTTC. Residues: CASSSGTSTVVTQYF.

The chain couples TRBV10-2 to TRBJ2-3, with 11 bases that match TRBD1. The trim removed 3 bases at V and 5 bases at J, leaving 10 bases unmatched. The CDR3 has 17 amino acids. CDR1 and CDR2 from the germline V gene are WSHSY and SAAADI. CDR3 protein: CASSEGSGTGGRDTQYF. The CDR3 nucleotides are TGCGCCAGCAGTGAAGGGTCGGGGACAGGGGGGAGAGATACGCAGTATTTT.

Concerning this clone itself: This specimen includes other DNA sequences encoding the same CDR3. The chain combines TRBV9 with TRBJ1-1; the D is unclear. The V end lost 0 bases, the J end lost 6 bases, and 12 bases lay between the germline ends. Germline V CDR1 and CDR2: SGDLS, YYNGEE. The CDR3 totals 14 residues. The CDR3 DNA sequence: TGTGCCAGCAGCGTAGGTCCGGGCGGGGCTGAAGCTTTCTTT. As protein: CASSVGPGGAEAFF.

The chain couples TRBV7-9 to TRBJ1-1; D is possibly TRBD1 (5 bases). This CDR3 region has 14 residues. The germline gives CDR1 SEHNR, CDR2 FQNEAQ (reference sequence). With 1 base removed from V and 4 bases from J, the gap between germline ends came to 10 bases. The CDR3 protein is CASSLVMRGTEAFF. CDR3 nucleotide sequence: TGTGCCAGCAGCTTAGTGATGAGGGGCACTGAAGCTTTCTTT.

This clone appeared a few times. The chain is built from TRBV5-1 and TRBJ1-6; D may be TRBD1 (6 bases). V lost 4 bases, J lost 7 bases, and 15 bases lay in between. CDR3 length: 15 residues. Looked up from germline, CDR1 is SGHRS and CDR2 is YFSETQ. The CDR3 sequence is CASSTSGEMNSPLHF. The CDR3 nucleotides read TGCGCCAGCAGCACGTCAGGGGAGATGAATTCACCCCTCCACTTT.

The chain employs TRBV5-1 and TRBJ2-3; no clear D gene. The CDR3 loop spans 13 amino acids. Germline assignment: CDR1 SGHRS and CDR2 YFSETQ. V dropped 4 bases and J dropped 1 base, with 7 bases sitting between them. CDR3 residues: CASSHDGTDTQYF. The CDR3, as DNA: TGCGCCAGCAGCCACGACGGCACAGATACGCAGTATTTT.

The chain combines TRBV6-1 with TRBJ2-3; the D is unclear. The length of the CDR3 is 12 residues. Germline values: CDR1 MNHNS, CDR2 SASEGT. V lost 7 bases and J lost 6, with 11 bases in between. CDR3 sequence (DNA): TGTGCCAGCAAGCCACGTTTTGATACGCAGTATTTT. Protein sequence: CASKPRFDTQYF.

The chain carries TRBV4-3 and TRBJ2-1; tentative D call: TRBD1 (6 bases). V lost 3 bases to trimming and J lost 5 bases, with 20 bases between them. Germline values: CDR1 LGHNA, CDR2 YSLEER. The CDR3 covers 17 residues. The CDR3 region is CASSQSPHRDGDNEQFF. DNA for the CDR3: TGCGCCAGCAGCCAGTCCCCCCACAGGGACGGGGACAATGAGCAGTTCTTC.

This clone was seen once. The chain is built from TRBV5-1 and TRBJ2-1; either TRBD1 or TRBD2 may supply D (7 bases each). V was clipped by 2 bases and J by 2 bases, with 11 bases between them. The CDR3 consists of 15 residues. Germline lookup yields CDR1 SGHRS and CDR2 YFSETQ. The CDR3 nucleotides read TGCGCCAGCAGCTTAGCGGGACAGCCCTACAATGAGCAGTTCTTC. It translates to CASSLAGQPYNEQFF.

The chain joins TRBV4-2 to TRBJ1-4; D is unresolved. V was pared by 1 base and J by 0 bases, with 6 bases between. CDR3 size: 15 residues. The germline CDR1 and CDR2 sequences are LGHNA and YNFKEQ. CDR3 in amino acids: CASSQGSSTNEKLFF. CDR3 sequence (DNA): TGTGCCAGCAGCCAAGGTAGCTCAACTAATGAAAAACTGTTTTTT.